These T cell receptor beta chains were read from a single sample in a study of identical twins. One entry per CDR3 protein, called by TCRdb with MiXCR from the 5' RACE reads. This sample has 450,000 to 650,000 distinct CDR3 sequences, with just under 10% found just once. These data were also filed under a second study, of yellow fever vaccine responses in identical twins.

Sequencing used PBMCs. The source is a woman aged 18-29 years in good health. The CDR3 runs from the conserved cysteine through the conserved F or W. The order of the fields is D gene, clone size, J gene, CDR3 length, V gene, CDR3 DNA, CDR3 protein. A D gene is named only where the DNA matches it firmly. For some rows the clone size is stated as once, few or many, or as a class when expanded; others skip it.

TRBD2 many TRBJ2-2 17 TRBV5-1 TGCGCCAGCAGCTCGGGACTAGCGGGGGAGACCACCGGGGAGCTGTTTTTT CASSSGLAGETTGELFF
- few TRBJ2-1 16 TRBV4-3 TGCGCCAGCAGCCAAGATTTCAGCGGGCCATACAATGAGCAGTTCTTC CASSQDFSGPYNEQFF
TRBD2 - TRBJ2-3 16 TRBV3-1 TGTGCCAGCAGTCCCCCCGGGGGGGGGACCGCAGATACGCAGTATTTT CASSPPGGGTADTQYF
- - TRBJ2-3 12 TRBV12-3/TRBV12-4 TGTGCCAGCAGCCTAACAGGGCGGACGCAGTATTTT CASSLTGRTQYF
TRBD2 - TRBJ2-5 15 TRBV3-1 TGTGCCAGCAGTCGGACTAGCGGGACAATGGAGACCCAGTACTTC CASSRTSGTMETQYF
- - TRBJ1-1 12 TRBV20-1 TGCAGTGCTAGATATACAGCTACACAAGCTTTCTTT CSARYTATQAFF
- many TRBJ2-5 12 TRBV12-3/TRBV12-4 TGTGCCAGCAGTTTAAAAAAAGAGACCCAGTACTTC CASSLKKETQYF
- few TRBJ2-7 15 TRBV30 TGTGCCTGGAGGTCCACGGACGTTTACTCCTACGAGCAGTACTTC CAWRSTDVYSYEQYF
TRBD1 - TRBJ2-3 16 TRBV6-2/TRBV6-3 TGTGCCAGCAGCCCTCGGGACAGGGGGGCGTCGCATACGCAGTATTTT CASSPRDRGASHTQYF
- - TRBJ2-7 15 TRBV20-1 TGCAGTGCTACACCCCTGGACCTCCTCGTGACCGAGCAGTACTTC CSATPLDLLVTEQYF
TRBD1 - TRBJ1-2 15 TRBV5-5 TGTGCCAGCAGCTTATGGACAGGCCCTAACTATGGCTACACCTTC CASSLWTGPNYGYTF
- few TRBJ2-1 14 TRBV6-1 TGTGCCAGCAGTGACACCCCACAGTACAATGAGCAGTTCTTC CASSDTPQYNEQFF
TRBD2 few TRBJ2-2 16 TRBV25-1 TGTGCCAGCAGTGAATTGCTTTCGGGGGGGGCTGGGGAGCTGTTTTTT CASSELLSGGAGELFF
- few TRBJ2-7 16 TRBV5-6 TGTGCCAGCAGCTTAGTGACAGCCTTGAGCTCCTACGAGCAGTACTTC CASSLVTALSSYEQYF
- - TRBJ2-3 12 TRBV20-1 TGCAGTGCCAGGTCTTTAACAGATACGCAGTATTTT CSARSLTDTQYF
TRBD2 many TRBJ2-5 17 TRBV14 TGTGCCAGCAGCCAAGAATTCGGAGCGGGAGGCAGAGAGACCCAGTACTTC CASSQEFGAGGRETQYF
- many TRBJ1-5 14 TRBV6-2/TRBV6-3 TGTGCCAGCAGTGGGACCTTTAGCAATCAGCCCCAGCATTTT CASSGTFSNQPQHF
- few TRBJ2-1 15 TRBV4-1 TGCGCCAGCAGCCAACCCGGGACCCCAGGGGATGAGCAGTTCTTC CASSQPGTPGDEQFF
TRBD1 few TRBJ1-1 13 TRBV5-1 TGCGCCAGCACCCCGGACAGGGAAGGAGGAGCTTTCTTT CASTPDREGGAFF
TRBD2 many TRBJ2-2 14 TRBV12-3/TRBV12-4 TGTGCCAGTGCGGGAGGGCTGAACACCGGGGAGCTGTTTTTT CASAGGLNTGELFF
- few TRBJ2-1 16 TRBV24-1 TGTGCCACCAGTGATCCAGGGGGGGTAGCGGAACCTAAGCAGTTCTTC CATSDPGGVAEPKQFF
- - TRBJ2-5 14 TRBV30 TGTGCCTGGAGTCGGGGACCCAACCAAGAGACCCAGTACTTC CAWSRGPNQETQYF
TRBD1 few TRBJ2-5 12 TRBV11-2 TGTGCCAGCCAGGGGGTCCCGGAGACCCAGTACTTC CASQGVPETQYF
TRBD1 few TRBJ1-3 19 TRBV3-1 TGTGCCAGCAGCCAAGATCAGGCCGGACAGGGGCGCTCTGGAAACACCATATATTTT CASSQDQAGQGRSGNTIYF
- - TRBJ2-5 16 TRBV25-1 TGTGCCAGCAGTAACCACGGGACAAATTACCAAGAGACCCAGTACTTC CASSNHGTNYQETQYF
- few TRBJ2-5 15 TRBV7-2 TGTGCCAGCAGCTTAGATTGGCGGGAACAAGAGACCCAGTACTTC CASSLDWREQETQYF
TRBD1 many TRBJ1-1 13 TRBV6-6 TGTGCCAGCAGCGAGGGACAGGTTCTTGAAGCTTTCTTT CASSEGQVLEAFF
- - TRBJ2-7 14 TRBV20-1 TGCAGTGCTAGGGGTCTCGGAGGGGGCTACGAGCAGTACTTC CSARGLGGGYEQYF
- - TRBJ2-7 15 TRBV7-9 TGTGCCAGCAGCTTAGTACCGTTGAGCTCCTACGAGCAGTACTTC CASSLVPLSSYEQYF
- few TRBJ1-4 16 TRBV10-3 TGTGCCATCAGTGACCCTTACAGTGCAACTAATGAAAAACTGTTTTTT CAISDPYSATNEKLFF
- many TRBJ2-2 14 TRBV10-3 TGTGCCATCACCCAAGACAGGAACACCGGGGAGCTGTTTTTT CAITQDRNTGELFF
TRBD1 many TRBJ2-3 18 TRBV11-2 TGTGCCAGCAGCTCGACAGGGGTAGGGATCCGAGGCACAGATACGCAGTATTTT CASSSTGVGIRGTDTQYF
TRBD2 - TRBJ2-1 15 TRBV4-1 TGCGCCAGCAGCCCGGGACTAGCGGGGTTCTATGAGCAGTTCTTC CASSPGLAGFYEQFF
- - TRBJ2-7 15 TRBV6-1 TGTGCCAGCAGTGACGCCGGGACAAGGGGCGAGGATAGGTACTTC CASSDAGTRGEDRYF
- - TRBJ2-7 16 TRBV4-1 TGCGCCAGCAGCCAAGATGTGAAGAGCACCTACTACGAGCAGTACTTC CASSQDVKSTYYEQYF
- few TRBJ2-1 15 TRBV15 TGTGCCACCAGCAGGGATCAGGAATCGTACAATGAGCAGTTCTTC CATSRDQESYNEQFF
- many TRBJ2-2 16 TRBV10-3 TGTGCCATCAGTGAGTCAGTCCTCGGGTCCACCGGGGAGCTGTTTTTT CAISESVLGSTGELFF
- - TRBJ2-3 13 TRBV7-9 TGTGCCAGCAGCCGTATCGAGGAAGATACGCAGTATTTT CASSRIEEDTQYF
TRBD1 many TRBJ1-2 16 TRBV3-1 TGTGCCAGCAACAGCCTTGTCTCACAGGGGGCGAATGGCTACACCTTC CASNSLVSQGANGYTF
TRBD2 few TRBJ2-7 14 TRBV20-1 TGCAGTGCTCCGTATCGGGACTACCATAACGAGCAGTACTTC CSAPYRDYHNEQYF
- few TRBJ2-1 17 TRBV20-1 TGCAGTGCTAGACCCGAAGCGGCAGAGAGCTCCTACAATGAGCAGTTCTTC CSARPEAAESSYNEQFF
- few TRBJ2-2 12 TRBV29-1 TGCAGCGTCGCTCTGGGGACCGGGGAGCTGTTTTTT CSVALGTGELFF
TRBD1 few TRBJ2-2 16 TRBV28 TGTGCCAGCAGTTCCCGGGACAGCTTAAACACCGGGGAGCTGTTTTTT CASSSRDSLNTGELFF
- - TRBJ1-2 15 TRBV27 TGTGCCAGCAGTTTGGAGGGCAGGGTCAACTATGGCTACACCTTC CASSLEGRVNYGYTF
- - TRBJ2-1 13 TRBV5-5 TGTGCCATGAGCCCCGGGACCCACAGCGAGCAGTTCTTC CAMSPGTHSEQFF
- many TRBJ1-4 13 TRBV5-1 TGCGCCAGCAGCGTGGAAGGAAGTGAAAAACTGTTTTTT CASSVEGSEKLFF
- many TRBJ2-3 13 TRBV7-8 TGTGCCAGCAGCCGCGGGATCACAGATACGCAGTATTTT CASSRGITDTQYF
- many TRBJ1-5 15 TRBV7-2 TGTGCCAGCAGCTTAGCAGGGAATAGCAATCAGCCCCAGCATTTT CASSLAGNSNQPQHF
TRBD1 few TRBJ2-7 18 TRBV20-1 TGCAGTGCTAGAGATCCCCCGGGACGAGGGACAGGGCCTATCCGGCAGTACTTC CSARDPPGRGTGPIRQYF
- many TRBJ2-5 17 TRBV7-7 TGTGCTAGCAGCTTAGGATTGGCAGCAGGGGGGGAGGAGACCCAGTACTTC CASSLGLAAGGEETQYF
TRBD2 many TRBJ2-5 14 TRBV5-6 TGTGCCAGCAACCAACAGGGACTAGCGGGGACCCAGTACTTC CASNQQGLAGTQYF
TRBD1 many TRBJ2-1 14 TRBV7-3 TGTGCCAGCAGCTCACGTGACAGGGGCAATGAGCAGTTCTTC CASSSRDRGNEQFF
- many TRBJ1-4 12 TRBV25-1 TGTGCCAGCAGAGGGACTAATGAAAAACTGTTTTTT CASRGTNEKLFF
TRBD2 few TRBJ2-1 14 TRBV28 TGTGCCAGCACGACTAGCGGGAGGGCCAGCGAGCAGTTCTTC CASTTSGRASEQFF
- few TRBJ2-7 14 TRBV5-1 TGCGCCAGCAGCCCGGGGACCTTAGCTAGAGAGCAGTACTTC CASSPGTLAREQYF